This T cell receptor beta chain was captured by sequencing in a study of CD4 T cells in relation to SARS-CoV-2 and coronaviruses. Unexposed donor CD4+ T cells date from about 2011-2018, before the COVID-19 pandemic. After approximately ten days of culture, CD4+ T cells were isolated. Looked up from germline, CDR1 is SGHAT and CDR2 is FQNNGV. J was trimmed by 10 bases and V by 3 bases; bases with no gene match: 12. The CDR3 consists of 15 residues. Libraries were prepared by immunoSEQ multiplex PCR; TCRdb keeps only in-frame clonotypes and omits some of them. The data hold about 11,000 clones, with 70% to 85% observed a single time. With respect to this clone: Its antigen remains unidentified.

The sample taken for sequencing was CD4+ T cells from PBMCs, cultured in vitro. The origin of this receptor is a human donor in good health. The V gene is TRBV11-2, the J gene TRBJ1-1, with TRBD1 matching over 9 bases. CDR3 protein: CASSFLTTGGIGAFF. The CDR3 nucleotides are TGTGCCAGCAGCTTTTTAACCACAGGGGGCATAGGAGCTTTCTTT.